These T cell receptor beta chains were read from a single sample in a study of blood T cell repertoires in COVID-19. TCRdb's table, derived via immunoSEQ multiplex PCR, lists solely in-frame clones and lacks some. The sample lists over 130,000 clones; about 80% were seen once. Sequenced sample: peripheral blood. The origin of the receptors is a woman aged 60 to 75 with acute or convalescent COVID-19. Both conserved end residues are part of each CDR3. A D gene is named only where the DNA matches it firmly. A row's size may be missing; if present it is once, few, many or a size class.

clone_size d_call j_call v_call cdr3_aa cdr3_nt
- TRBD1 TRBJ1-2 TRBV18 CASSHGGQGLDGYTF TGTGCCAGCTCACACGGGGGACAGGGGTTAGACGGCTACACCTTC
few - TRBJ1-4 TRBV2 CASQGTTNEKLFF TGTGCCAGCCAGGGAACCACTAATGAAAAACTGTTTTTT
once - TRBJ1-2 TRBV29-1 CSVERGDYGYTF TGCAGCGTTGAAAGGGGTGACTATGGCTACACCTTC
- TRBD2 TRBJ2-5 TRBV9 CASSSGLAGAGQETQYF TGTGCCAGCAGCAGCGGACTAGCGGGAGCGGGTCAAGAGACCCAGTACTTC
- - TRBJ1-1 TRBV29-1 CSVVPLTMNTEAFF TGCAGCGTTGTCCCGCTGACTATGAACACTGAAGCTTTCTTT
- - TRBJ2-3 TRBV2 CASSEALPYGGTQYF TGTGCCAGCAGTGAAGCGTTACCTTATGGGGGCACGCAGTATTTT
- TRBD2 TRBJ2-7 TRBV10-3 CATSKAGDSEQYF TGTGCCACATCTAAGGCGGGAGACTCCGAGCAGTACTTC
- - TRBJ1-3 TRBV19 CASSIDTNLAGNTIYF TGTGCCAGTAGTATAGATACAAACCTGGCCGGAAACACCATATATTTT
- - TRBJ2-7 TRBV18 CASSPRHEQYF TGTGCCAGCTCACCGAGGCACGAGCAGTACTTC
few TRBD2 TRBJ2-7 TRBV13 CASSFRTSGRSSYEQYF TGTGCCAGCAGCTTCAGGACTAGCGGGAGGAGCTCCTACGAGCAGTACTTC
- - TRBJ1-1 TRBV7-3 CASSLTSLNTEAFF TGTGCCAGCAGCTTAACATCGTTGAACACTGAAGCTTTCTTT
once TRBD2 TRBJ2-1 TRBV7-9 CASSPGQLSGRAIDEQFF TGTGCCAGCAGCCCGGGACAGTTGAGCGGGAGGGCCATCGATGAGCAGTTCTTC
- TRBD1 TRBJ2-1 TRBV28 CASSTRPGQLTYEQFF TGTGCCAGCAGTACCCGCCCGGGACAGCTTACATATGAGCAGTTCTTC
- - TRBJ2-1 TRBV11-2 CASSPSTDPEQFF TGTGCCAGCAGCCCCTCTACAGATCCCGAGCAGTTCTTC
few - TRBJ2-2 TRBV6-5 CASRPGAGELFF TGTGCCAGCAGACCCGGGGCCGGGGAGCTGTTTTTT
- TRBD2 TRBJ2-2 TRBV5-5 CASSLRSGLTGELFF TGTGCCAGCAGCTTGCGTAGCGGGCTCACCGGGGAGCTGTTTTTT
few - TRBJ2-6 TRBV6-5 CASSYGGANVLTF TGTGCCAGCAGTTATGGCGGGGCCAACGTCCTGACTTTC
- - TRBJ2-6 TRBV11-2 CASSEGMGGAGANVLTF TGTGCCAGCAGCGAAGGGATGGGGGGTGCTGGGGCCAACGTCCTGACTTTC
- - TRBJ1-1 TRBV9 CASSVDPRVSTEAFF TGTGCCAGCAGCGTCGACCCCCGGGTGAGCACTGAAGCTTTCTTT
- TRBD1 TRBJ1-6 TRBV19 CASSLGQANSPLHF TGTGCCAGTAGTTTGGGACAGGCCAATTCACCCCTCCACTTT
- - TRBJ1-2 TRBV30 CAWSVHGNYGYTF TGTGCCTGGAGTGTACACGGGAACTATGGCTACACCTTC
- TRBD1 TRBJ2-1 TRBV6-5 CASSLWDRGDEQFF TGTGCCAGCAGCCTTTGGGACAGGGGAGATGAGCAGTTCTTC
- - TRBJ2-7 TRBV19 CASSTVSDSTYEQYF TGTGCCAGTAGTACGGTCTCGGACAGTACCTACGAGCAGTACTTC
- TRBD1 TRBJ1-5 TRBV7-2 CASRPTGGANQPQHF TGTGCCAGCAGACCCACAGGGGGCGCGAATCAGCCCCAGCATTTT
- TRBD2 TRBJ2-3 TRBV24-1 CATSDPTSGSADTQYF TGTGCCACCAGTGATCCTACTAGCGGGAGTGCAGATACGCAGTATTTT
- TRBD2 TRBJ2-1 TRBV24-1 CATSDWASGYNEQFF TGTGCCACCAGTGATTGGGCTAGCGGGTACAATGAGCAGTTCTTC
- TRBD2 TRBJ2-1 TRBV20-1 CSASPLAGKSSYNEQFF TGCAGTGCTAGTCCTCTAGCGGGGAAAAGCTCCTACAATGAGCAGTTCTTC
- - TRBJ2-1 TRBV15 CATSTRTGWEGDEQFF TGTGCCACCAGCACAAGGACGGGCTGGGAGGGGGATGAGCAGTTCTTC
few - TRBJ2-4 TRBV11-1 CASSSISRGNIQYF TGTGCCAGCAGCTCGATCTCTAGGGGGAACATTCAGTACTTC
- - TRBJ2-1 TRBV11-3 CAAGRTPTTEQFF TGTGCCGCAGGTCGGACACCGACGACTGAGCAGTTCTTC
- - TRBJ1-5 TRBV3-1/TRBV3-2 CASSQVDNQPQHF TGTGCCAGCAGCCAAGTAGACAATCAGCCCCAGCATTTT
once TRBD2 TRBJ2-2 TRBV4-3 CASSQEGGRAGELFF TGCGCCAGCAGCCAAGAGGGCGGGAGGGCCGGGGAGCTGTTTTTT
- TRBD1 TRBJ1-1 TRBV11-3 CASSLQGVQAFF TGTGCCAGCAGCCTGCAGGGGGTTCAAGCTTTCTTT
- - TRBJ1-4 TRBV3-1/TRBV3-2 CASSQEVGGEKLFF TGTGCCAGCAGCCAAGAGGTAGGGGGTGAAAAACTGTTTTTT
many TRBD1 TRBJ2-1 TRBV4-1 CASSQLGDRGGNEQFF TGCGCCAGCAGCCAGCTCGGGGACAGGGGAGGTAATGAGCAGTTCTTC
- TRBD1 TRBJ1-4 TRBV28 CASRDRKTAPTNEKLFF TGTGCCAGCAGGGACAGGAAGACGGCCCCAACTAATGAAAAACTGTTTTTT
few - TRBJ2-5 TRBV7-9 CASSLRSLQETQYF TGTGCCAGCAGCTTACGAAGCCTTCAAGAGACCCAGTACTTC
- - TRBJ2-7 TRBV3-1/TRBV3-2 CASSQGSEQYF TGTGCCAGCAGCCAAGGGAGCGAGCAGTACTTC
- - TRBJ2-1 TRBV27 CASSPSASYNEQFF TGTGCCAGCAGCCCTAGCGCCTCCTACAATGAGCAGTTCTTC
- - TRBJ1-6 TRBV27 CASSPNSRGNSPLHF TGTGCCAGCAGTCCTAATTCGCGGGGGAATTCACCCCTCCACTTT
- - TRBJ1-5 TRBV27 CASSRQGGQPQHF TGTGCCAGCAGTCGGCAGGGAGGCCAGCCCCAGCATTTT
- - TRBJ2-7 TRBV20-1 CSASPRGRDYEQYF TGCAGTGCTAGTCCTAGAGGGAGAGACTACGAGCAGTACTTC
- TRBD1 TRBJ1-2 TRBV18 CASSPVDGTGATSYTF TGTGCCAGCTCACCGGTCGACGGGACAGGTGCGACGAGCTACACCTTC
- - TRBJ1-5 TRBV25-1 CASQDSLNQPQHF TGTGCCAGCCAAGACAGTCTCAATCAGCCCCAGCATTTT
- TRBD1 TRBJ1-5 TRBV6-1 CASSELRTGYGSNQPQHF TGTGCCAGCAGTGAATTGAGGACAGGGTATGGGAGCAATCAGCCCCAGCATTTT
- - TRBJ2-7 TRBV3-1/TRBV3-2 CASNPSGYQSPSEQYF TGTGCCAGCAACCCGAGCGGCTACCAGTCCCCTTCCGAGCAGTACTTC